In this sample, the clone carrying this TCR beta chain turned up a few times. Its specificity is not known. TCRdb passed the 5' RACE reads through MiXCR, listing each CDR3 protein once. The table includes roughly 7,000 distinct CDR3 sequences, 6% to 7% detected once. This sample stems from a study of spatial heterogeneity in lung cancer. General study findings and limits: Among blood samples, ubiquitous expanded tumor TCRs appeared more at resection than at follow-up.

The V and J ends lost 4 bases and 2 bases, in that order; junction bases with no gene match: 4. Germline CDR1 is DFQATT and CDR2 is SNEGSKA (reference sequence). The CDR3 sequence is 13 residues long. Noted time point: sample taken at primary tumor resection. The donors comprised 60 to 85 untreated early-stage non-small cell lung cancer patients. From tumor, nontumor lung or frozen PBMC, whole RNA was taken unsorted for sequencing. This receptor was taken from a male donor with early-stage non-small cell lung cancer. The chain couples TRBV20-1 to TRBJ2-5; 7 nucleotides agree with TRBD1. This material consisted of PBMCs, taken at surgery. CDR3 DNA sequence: TGCAGTGCTACAGGGACAGCACAAGAGACCCAGTACTTC. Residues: CSATGTAQETQYF.